This is a list of T cell receptor beta chains from one sample in a study of beta chain features in type 1 diabetes. The method was immunoSEQ multiplex PCR; TCRdb's version includes in-frame clones alone and lacks a portion of them. The sample has almost 250,000 clones, around 14% seen once. The sequenced material came from naive CD4+ T cells from blood. The receptor set was obtained from a woman aged 40 to 50 in good health. Each CDR3 is given with its conserved first and last residue. The order of the fields is clone size, V gene, D gene, J gene, CDR3 DNA, CDR3 protein. D genes are given only for firm matches. Expanded clones get a size class; other rows say once, few or many, or leave the size out.

clone_size: few; v_call: TRBV10-1; d_call: TRBD1; j_call: TRBJ2-7; cdr3_nt: TGCGCCAGCAGTGAGCCGGGACAGGGTTCCTACGAGCAGTACTTC; cdr3_aa: CASSEPGQGSYEQYF
clone_size: few; v_call: TRBV2; d_call: TRBD1; j_call: TRBJ1-5; cdr3_nt: TGTGCCAGCAGGCGGGACAGTAGCAATCAGCCCCAGCATTTT; cdr3_aa: CASRRDSSNQPQHF
clone_size: few; v_call: TRBV7-2; d_call: .; j_call: TRBJ2-2; cdr3_nt: TGTGCCAGCAGACCCCGAGACACCGGGGAGCTGTTTTTT; cdr3_aa: CASRPRDTGELFF
clone_size: few; v_call: TRBV13; d_call: .; j_call: TRBJ1-3; cdr3_nt: TGTGCCAGCAGCCCCGGGGGATACTCTGGAAACACCATATATTTT; cdr3_aa: CASSPGGYSGNTIYF
clone_size: .; v_call: TRBV10-1; d_call: TRBD2; j_call: TRBJ2-7; cdr3_nt: TGCGCCAGCAGTGAACTAGCGGGGGGGCCTAACGAGCAGTACTTC; cdr3_aa: CASSELAGGPNEQYF
clone_size: few; v_call: TRBV9; d_call: .; j_call: TRBJ2-3; cdr3_nt: TGTGCCAGCAGCCCCGGGACTGCCGCAGATACGCAGTATTTT; cdr3_aa: CASSPGTAADTQYF
clone_size: .; v_call: TRBV6-1; d_call: .; j_call: TRBJ2-2; cdr3_nt: TGTGCCAGCAGTGAACCGGTAGCTCCGAACACCGGGGAGCTGTTTTTT; cdr3_aa: CASSEPVAPNTGELFF
clone_size: .; v_call: TRBV18; d_call: TRBD1; j_call: TRBJ2-2; cdr3_nt: TGTGCCAGCTCACCTGGACAGGGTACCGGGGAGCTGTTTTTT; cdr3_aa: CASSPGQGTGELFF
clone_size: .; v_call: TRBV6-1; d_call: TRBD2; j_call: TRBJ2-2; cdr3_nt: TGTGCCAGCAGTCTTCTAGCGGGGTACACCGGGGAGCTGTTTTTT; cdr3_aa: CASSLLAGYTGELFF
clone_size: few; v_call: TRBV2; d_call: .; j_call: TRBJ1-2; cdr3_nt: TGTGCCAGCAGTGCCGGGGATGTAGGAGGCTACACCTTC; cdr3_aa: CASSAGDVGGYTF
clone_size: few; v_call: TRBV5-4; d_call: TRBD1; j_call: TRBJ1-2; cdr3_nt: TGTGCCAGCAACGTCGCGACAGGGGCGTCTGGCTACACCTTC; cdr3_aa: CASNVATGASGYTF
clone_size: few; v_call: TRBV5-1; d_call: TRBD1; j_call: TRBJ2-3; cdr3_nt: TGCGCCAGCAGCTTCAGTACAGGGGTCGCGGGCAGCACAGATACGCAGTATTTT; cdr3_aa: CASSFSTGVAGSTDTQYF
clone_size: few; v_call: TRBV4-1; d_call: TRBD2; j_call: TRBJ2-2; cdr3_nt: TGCGCCAGCAGCCAGGCTCGGGTAGCGGGGGTAAACACCGGGGAGCTGTTTTTT; cdr3_aa: CASSQARVAGVNTGELFF
clone_size: few; v_call: TRBV9; d_call: .; j_call: TRBJ2-5; cdr3_nt: TGTGCCAGCAGCGTAGCTAATAAGCGCCAAGAGACCCAGTACTTC; cdr3_aa: CASSVANKRQETQYF
clone_size: .; v_call: TRBV13; d_call: .; j_call: TRBJ2-6; cdr3_nt: TGTGCCAGCAGCTTAGAGTCCCGGTCTGGGGCCAACGTCCTGACTTTC; cdr3_aa: CASSLESRSGANVLTF
clone_size: once; v_call: TRBV19; d_call: .; j_call: TRBJ1-1; cdr3_nt: TGTGCCAGTAGTATATCAGGGAACACTGAAGCTTTCTTT; cdr3_aa: CASSISGNTEAFF
clone_size: few; v_call: TRBV29-1; d_call: .; j_call: TRBJ1-5; cdr3_nt: TGCAGCGTTTCTAACAGGGCGGGGGGCAATCAGCCCCAGCATTTT; cdr3_aa: CSVSNRAGGNQPQHF
clone_size: .; v_call: TRBV11-2; d_call: TRBD1; j_call: TRBJ1-1; cdr3_nt: TGTGCCAGCAGGCCTACGGTGGGACAGGGTGACACTGAAGCTTTCTTT; cdr3_aa: CASRPTVGQGDTEAFF
clone_size: .; v_call: TRBV6-5; d_call: TRBD1; j_call: TRBJ2-3; cdr3_nt: TGTGCCAGCAGAACAGACAGGGGATCCACAGATACGCAGTATTTT; cdr3_aa: CASRTDRGSTDTQYF
clone_size: few; v_call: TRBV29-1; d_call: .; j_call: TRBJ2-3; cdr3_nt: TGCAGCGTTGAAGGGGAGGAAACAGATACGCAGTATTTT; cdr3_aa: CSVEGEETDTQYF
clone_size: .; v_call: TRBV4-3; d_call: TRBD1; j_call: TRBJ2-7; cdr3_nt: TGCGCCAGCAGCCATAGCCCGGGACAGGGCTCCTACGAGCAGTACTTC; cdr3_aa: CASSHSPGQGSYEQYF